These T cell receptor beta chains were read from a single sample in a study of blood T cell repertoires in COVID-19. Using immunoSEQ multiplex PCR, the repertoire was profiled, and TCRdb retains in-frame clones only, with some absent. Here the sample spans about 240,000 clones, around 84% being singletons. The specimen was peripheral blood. Every receptor here comes from a woman in her sixties or seventies with active or convalescent COVID-19. Both conserved end residues are part of each CDR3. A D gene is named only where the DNA matches it firmly. The size field is filled for only some rows; it gives once, few, many or a size class.

D | J | V | size | DNA | CDR3
TRBD1 | TRBJ1-5 | TRBV18 | NA | TGTGCCAGCTCACCGGGGACAGATCAGCCCCAGCATTTT | CASSPGTDQPQHF
NA | TRBJ2-2 | TRBV6-5 | NA | TGTGCCAGCAACAGACAGCAGGACACCGGGGAGCTGTTTTTT | CASNRQQDTGELFF
TRBD1 | TRBJ1-1 | TRBV9 | once | TGTGCCAGCAGCCTTCGGGACAGGGGGCACACTGAAGCTTTCTTT | CASSLRDRGHTEAFF
NA | TRBJ1-6 | TRBV7-2 | NA | TGTGCCAGCAGGAGTGCAGGGCCCAATTCACCCCTCCACTTT | CASRSAGPNSPLHF
NA | TRBJ1-2 | TRBV29-1 | NA | TGCAGCGTTGGAGGGGGTGGGGACTATGGCTACACCTTC | CSVGGGGDYGYTF
NA | TRBJ2-7 | TRBV29-1 | NA | TGCAGCACTAAAACCGGCTCCTACGAGCAGTACTTC | CSTKTGSYEQYF
NA | TRBJ1-4 | TRBV29-1 | NA | TGCAGCGTTGGTCTCCCCTTATCCCAGCGGGTTAAACTGTTTTTT | CSVGLPLSQRVKLFF
TRBD1 | TRBJ2-4 | TRBV5-6 | once | TGTGCCAGCAGCTTGAGGCTAATACAGGGGCGAGGGGAACAGTACTTC | CASSLRLIQGRGEQYF
NA | TRBJ1-2 | TRBV19 | many | TGTGCCAGTAGCCGGGACACCTTTTACTATGGCTACACCTTC | CASSRDTFYYGYTF
NA | TRBJ1-1 | TRBV12-3/TRBV12-4 | few | TGTGCCAGCAGTTTACTTATGAACACTGAAGCTTTCTTT | CASSLLMNTEAFF
NA | TRBJ1-5 | TRBV6-5 | NA | TGTGCCAGCAGTTACTCGAGCGCGAATCAGCCCCAGCATTTT | CASSYSSANQPQHF
NA | TRBJ2-7 | TRBV5-1 | once | TGCGCCAGCAGCTTACCCTACAGCTCCTACGAGCAGTACTTC | CASSLPYSSYEQYF
NA | TRBJ1-5 | TRBV6-2/TRBV6-3 | NA | TGTGCCAGCAGTTACTTGGAGGGAAATCAGCCCCAGCATTTT | CASSYLEGNQPQHF
TRBD2 | TRBJ2-2 | TRBV7-9 | once | TGTGCCAGGGCGGGGGCGAACACCGGGGAGCTGTTTTTT | CARAGANTGELFF
NA | TRBJ2-2 | TRBV7-3 | NA | TGTGCCAGCAGCTCTCAGGGGTCCACGAACACCGGGGAGCTGTTTTTT | CASSSQGSTNTGELFF
TRBD1 | TRBJ1-3 | TRBV7-2 | NA | TGTGCCAGCAGCTTAGCTACAGGGGATGTAAACACCATATATTTT | CASSLATGDVNTIYF
TRBD1 | TRBJ1-1 | TRBV2 | once | TGTGCCAGCAGTTTACAGGGGGGCACTGAAGCTTTCTTT | CASSLQGGTEAFF
TRBD1 | TRBJ1-2 | TRBV27 | NA | TGTGCCAGCTCAAAAACAGGGGTTGGCTACACCTTC | CASSKTGVGYTF
TRBD1 | TRBJ1-5 | TRBV11-3 | once | TGTGCCAGCATGAGCCGGACAGGGGAGAGCCAGCCCCAGCATTTT | CASMSRTGESQPQHF
NA | TRBJ1-2 | TRBV12-3/TRBV12-4 | NA | TGTGCCAGCAGTTCTCGGGGTGGCTACACCTTC | CASSSRGGYTF
NA | TRBJ2-7 | TRBV5-6 | NA | TGTGCCAGCAGCCCCGTAGCGAGTTCTTACGAGCAGTACTTC | CASSPVASSYEQYF
TRBD1 | TRBJ1-1 | TRBV19 | NA | TGTGCCAGCGATACAGGGGGCAACACTGAAGCTTTCTTT | CASDTGGNTEAFF
TRBD1 | TRBJ2-7 | TRBV6-5 | once | TGTGCCAGCACTCAGGGGGCCCCCTCCTACGAGCAGTACTTC | CASTQGAPSYEQYF
TRBD1 | TRBJ1-5 | TRBV19 | NA | TGTGCCAGTAGCTCTGGGACAGGGGGCTGGAATCAGCCCCAGCATTTT | CASSSGTGGWNQPQHF